The text below deals with one T cell receptor (beta chain). The clone's antigen remains unknown. No quality values exist for individual bases; no much larger clone is one base distant. Enrolling through a virtual design, the prospective study's participants ranged in age from roughly 18 to 89 years and lived across 24 United States geographic areas. To assign participants to cohorts, the prospective study relied on clinical history that participants themselves reported in a screening survey and a study questionnaire. ImmuneRACE Cohort 3 recovered participants were defined by two consecutive negative NP/OP PCR tests, healthcare professional clearance, or symptom resolution. In the prospective study, whole blood, serum and a nasopharyngeal or oropharyngeal swab were collected from each participant by mobile phlebotomists. Prospective study participants could optionally give additional blood draws and questionnaires over an approximately two-month period. Before DNA extraction, prospective study blood samples were shipped either frozen or at room temperature.

The sample originates from a study of blood T cell repertoires in COVID-19 (dated by TCRdb to the early 2020s). For context, the study as a whole: Samples from collaborators originated in the United States, Italy and Spain and spanned both the acute and convalescent phases of COVID-19. The prospective study material was composed of cDNA or gDNA derived from T cells, B-cell-depleted T cells, or PBMCs. The samples were drawn from the first 160 participants of the ongoing ImmuneRACE study and from 950 to 1,500 subjects provided by 6 global collaborators. HLA class I and class II types, where available, came from metadata supplied by the sample provider rather than from assay-based typing. Subjects who had been exposed to COVID-19, were actively infected with it, or had recovered from it provided the deeply sampled blood TCRbeta repertoires that made up the dataset. The repertoires were released in a freely available public database intended as a resource for research on the immune response to SARS-CoV-2. Nearly every sample came with metadata listing a de-identified subject ID, COVID-19 status, age in years and sex. Findings and caveats that apply to the study as a whole: The amount of clinical and demographic metadata varied by source and participant and was provided uncurated.

Taken from cysteine to phenylalanine, the CDR3 has 16 residues. Of the read, only the CDR3 DNA is kept; its 48 bases are in frame from base 1. Cut back by 2 bases and 5 bases, the V and J ends lie 17 bases apart. CDR1 is given as MNHEY and CDR2 as SMNVEV, both from the germline V gene (reference sequence). TCRbeta CDR3 regions were amplified from genomic DNA using the immunoSEQ Assay, a bias-controlled multiplex PCR. As for the authors' bioinformatics: The number of nucleated cells in each sample was estimated by amplification of reference gene primers within the assay. To quantify the absolute abundance of each unique TCRbeta CDR3 rearrangement, sequence reads were collapsed and filtered. For each sample, productive Simpson clonality was calculated as the square root of Simpson's diversity index across productive rearrangements. Not all clones reach the TCRdb copy of this immuneACCESS table, which keeps in-frame sequences only. Checked studies attribute under half of the gap to unresolved V genes and leave the rest unexplained. D and trimming come from the DNA, and the V and J calls and clone size come from that table. The sample contains fewer than 400,000 clones, 92% of them found a single time. The top ten clonotypes cover approximately 17% of the sample.

This TCR came from a woman aged 25 to 39 who had recovered from COVID-19. Rearrangement joined TRBV27 to TRBJ2-3, with an unclear D gene assignment. Sample: PBMCs or T cells enriched from blood (not recorded which). The DNA sequence is given as TGTGCCAGCAGTTTAAGGAGAGGAACCTTAAGAGATACGCAGTATTTT. Its translation reads: CASSLRRGTLRDTQYF.